This TCR beta chain was documented in a study of T cells in Graves' hyperthyroidism and ophthalmopathy. In the case of this clonotype: Its target is unknown.

Study results and limitations: Most expanded thyroid clonotypes above 0.001 recurred in blood. The model foresaw ophthalmopathy a median 6.5 months prior to onset.

The CDR3 is made up of 12 amino acids. The germline V gene has CDR1 MGHDK and CDR2 SYGVNS. Deletions cut 5 bases from V and 6 bases from J, with 8 bases between. The source material, RNA transcripts, was used to amplify TCR beta CDR3 regions. The TCR CDR3 first-round RT-PCR relied on the HTBI primer set. TCRdb analysed the multiplex PCR reads with MiXCR anew, one entry per CDR3 protein. Here the sample spans a few hundred thousand distinct CDR3 sequences, about half being singletons. Patients with uncontrolled infections, other autoimmune diseases, pregnancy or lactation were excluded. Orbital computed tomography and thyroid ultrasound, together with serum TRAb and thyroxine and clinical symptoms, were used for diagnoses.

Sequencing used peripheral blood or thyroid tissue (not recorded which). The sequence was obtained from a woman aged 18-30 years with Graves' hyperthyroidism. The J gene is TRBJ1-5, the V gene TRBV25-1; unclear D gene. The CDR3 coding sequence is TGTGCCAGCAGTCCCACGGTTCAGCCCCAGCATTTT. It is translated as CASSPTVQPQHF.